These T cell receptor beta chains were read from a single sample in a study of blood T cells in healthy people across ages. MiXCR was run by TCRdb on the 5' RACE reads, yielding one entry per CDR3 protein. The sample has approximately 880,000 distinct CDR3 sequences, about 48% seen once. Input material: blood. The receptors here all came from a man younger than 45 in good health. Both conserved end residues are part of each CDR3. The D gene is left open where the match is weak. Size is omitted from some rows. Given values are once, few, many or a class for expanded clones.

TGTGCCAGCAGTTCGACAAAAGGGCCCTACGAGCAGTACTTC	CASSSTKGPYEQYF	NA	TRBV6-2/TRBV6-3	TRBJ2-7	NA
TGTGCCAGCAGCTTAGTGACGGGGGAGTCAAGCAATCAGCCCCAGCATTTT	CASSLVTGESSNQPQHF	NA	TRBV7-2	TRBJ1-5	NA
TGTGCCAGCAGCTACCGCGACGGGACGGCTGAGCAGTTCTTC	CASSYRDGTAEQFF	NA	TRBV7-6	TRBJ2-1	NA
TGCGCCAGCAGCCAAGGCGGACTGAACACTGAAGCTTTCTTT	CASSQGGLNTEAFF	NA	TRBV4-3	TRBJ1-1	NA
TGTGCCAGCAGCCTAACAATCGGGGAGCAGTACTTC	CASSLTIGEQYF	NA	TRBV7-9	TRBJ2-5	NA
TGCGCCAGCAGCCAAGATCCCGGGACCGGTGGCTACACCTTC	CASSQDPGTGGYTF	NA	TRBV4-1	TRBJ1-2	NA
TGTGCCAGCCGTACAAAGGAGGGGGCGCGGGAAAAACTGTTTTTT	CASRTKEGAREKLFF	NA	TRBV27	TRBJ1-4	TRBD1
TGTGCCAGCTCGATACAGGGCGCGGGGGCCAACGTCCTGACTTTC	CASSIQGAGANVLTF	many	TRBV18	TRBJ2-6	NA
TGTGCCAGCAGTTTCCGAGGACCCGGACGGACTGAAGCTTTCTTT	CASSFRGPGRTEAFF	NA	TRBV28	TRBJ1-1	NA
TGCGCCAGCAGCATCAGACAGGGATACGAGCAGTACTTC	CASSIRQGYEQYF	NA	TRBV4-1	TRBJ2-7	TRBD1
TGCAGTGCTAGAGATACTAGCGGGGTCTACGAGCAGTACTTC	CSARDTSGVYEQYF	NA	TRBV20-1	TRBJ2-7	TRBD2
TGCAGTGCTCACCAGAGCTTGGGCACAGATACGCAGTATTTT	CSAHQSLGTDTQYF	NA	TRBV20-1	TRBJ2-3	NA
TGTGCCAGCAGTTTACGGGGGGGCGACAATGAGCAGTTCTTC	CASSLRGGDNEQFF	NA	TRBV12-3/TRBV12-4	TRBJ2-1	TRBD2
TGCGCCAGCAGCCCCACAGGGTCGGGTTACAATGAGCAGTACTTC	CASSPTGSGYNEQYF	NA	TRBV5-1	TRBJ2-7	NA
TGTGCCATCAGTGGATCGTCCAGGGAGAAGCAGTATTTT	CAISGSSREKQYF	NA	TRBV10-3	TRBJ2-3	NA
TGTGCCAGCAGCTTAGCGCCGGCAGTGAACGAAGAGACCCAGTACTTC	CASSLAPAVNEETQYF	few	TRBV7-9	TRBJ2-5	NA
TGCGCCAGCATTGCTCTTGGGGGGTACAATGAGCAGTTCTTC	CASIALGGYNEQFF	NA	TRBV10-2	TRBJ2-1	NA
TGTGCCAGCAGTTACGGGTTCGGCTATACCTCCAACTATGGCTACACCTTC	CASSYGFGYTSNYGYTF	few	TRBV6-2/TRBV6-3	TRBJ1-2	NA
TGTGCCACGGCGAGGGCAGAGACCCAGTACTTC	CATARAETQYF	NA	TRBV10-3	TRBJ2-5	NA
TGTGCCAGCAGTTTAGAAAGTTACACCAGCGCAGATACGCAGTATTTT	CASSLESYTSADTQYF	NA	TRBV12-3/TRBV12-4	TRBJ2-3	NA
TGCAGTGGCCACGACAGGGGGATCGGCTACACCTTC	CSGHDRGIGYTF	few	TRBV20-1	TRBJ1-2	TRBD1
TGTGCCAGCAGTGAATACGGGGGGACCTCAGATGCGCAGTATTTT	CASSEYGGTSDAQYF	few	TRBV25-1	TRBJ2-3	TRBD2
TGTGCCAGCAGCCAAGATCAGGGAACGTACTGCGAGCAGTACTTC	CASSQDQGTYCEQYF	NA	TRBV4-2	TRBJ2-7	NA
TGCAGTGCTGGAGATAGGGACAGGGCTTCCTACGAGCAGTACTTC	CSAGDRDRASYEQYF	few	TRBV20-1	TRBJ2-7	TRBD1
TGTGCCAGCAGCCAAGAGCAAGCGGGGGGCGCCGGGGAGCTGTTTTTT	CASSQEQAGGAGELFF	NA	TRBV4-2	TRBJ2-2	TRBD2
TGTGCCAGCAGTTTCAGGGCAGCTTATAATTCACCCCTCCACTTT	CASSFRAAYNSPLHF	few	TRBV12-3/TRBV12-4	TRBJ1-6	NA
TGTGCCAGCATCGGCTTCGAGGACGCCTATGGCTACACCTTC	CASIGFEDAYGYTF	NA	TRBV2	TRBJ1-2	NA
TGCAGCGTTGAAGGAGACCAAGACTACGAGCAGTACTTC	CSVEGDQDYEQYF	NA	TRBV29-1	TRBJ2-7	NA
TGTGCCAGCAGCCTACGGGAGCAGCCCCAGCATTTT	CASSLREQPQHF	few	TRBV12-3/TRBV12-4	TRBJ1-5	NA